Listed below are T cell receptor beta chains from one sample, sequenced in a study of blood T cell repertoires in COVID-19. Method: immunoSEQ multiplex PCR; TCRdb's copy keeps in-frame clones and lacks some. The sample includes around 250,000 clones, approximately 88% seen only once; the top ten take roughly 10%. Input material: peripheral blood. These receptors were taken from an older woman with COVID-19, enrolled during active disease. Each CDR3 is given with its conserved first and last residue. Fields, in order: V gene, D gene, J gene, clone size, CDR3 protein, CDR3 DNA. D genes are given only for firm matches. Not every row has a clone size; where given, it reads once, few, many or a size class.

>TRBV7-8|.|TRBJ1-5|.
CASSVSNTGYQPQHF
TGTGCCAGCAGCGTTAGTAACACAGGGTATCAGCCCCAGCATTTT
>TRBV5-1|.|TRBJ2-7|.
CASSSSYEQYF
TGCGCCAGCAGCTCATCCTACGAGCAGTACTTC
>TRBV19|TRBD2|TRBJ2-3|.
CASRPSGSGTDTQYF
TGTGCCAGTAGACCTAGCGGGAGTGGCACAGATACGCAGTATTTT
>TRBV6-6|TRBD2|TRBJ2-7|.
CASSYYSGSSYEQYF
TGTGCCAGCAGTTACTATAGCGGGAGCTCCTACGAGCAGTACTTC
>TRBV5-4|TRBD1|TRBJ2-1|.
CASSHDPGGSVEQFF
TGTGCCAGCAGCCACGATCCAGGGGGATCGGTTGAGCAGTTCTTC
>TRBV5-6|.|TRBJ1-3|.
CASSPTPSSGNTIYF
TGTGCCAGCAGCCCGACACCCAGCTCTGGAAACACCATATATTTT
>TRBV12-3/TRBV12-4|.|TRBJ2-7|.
CASSLRSGEQYF
TGTGCCAGCAGCCTGAGATCGGGCGAGCAGTACTTC
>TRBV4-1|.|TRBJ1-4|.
CASSRDFWLEEKLFF
TGCGCCAGCAGCCGGGACTTTTGGCTAGAGGAAAAACTGTTTTTT
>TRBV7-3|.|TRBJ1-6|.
CASSQSLPNRGSPLHF
TGTGCCAGCAGTCAGAGCCTTCCAAATAGGGGGTCACCCCTCCACTTT
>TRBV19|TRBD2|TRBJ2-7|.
CASRILAGGGEQYF
TGTGCCAGTAGAATACTAGCGGGAGGTGGAGAGCAGTACTTC
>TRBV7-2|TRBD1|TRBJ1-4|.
CASSFKNRGRWEKLFF
TGTGCCAGCAGCTTTAAAAACAGGGGGCGATGGGAAAAACTGTTTTTT
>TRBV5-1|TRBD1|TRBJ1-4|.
CASSLQGAGGEKLFF
TGCGCCAGCAGCCTCCAGGGGGCTGGGGGTGAAAAACTGTTTTTT
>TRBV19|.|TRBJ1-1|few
CASSMGGAREAFF
TGTGCCAGTAGTATGGGTGGAGCCCGTGAAGCTTTCTTT
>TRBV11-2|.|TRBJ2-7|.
CASSSKISRVLEGLDEQYF
TGTGCCAGCAGCTCAAAAATCTCCCGGGTTTTAGAGGGCCTCGACGAGCAGTACTTC
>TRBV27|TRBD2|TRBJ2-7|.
CASSFLSEGSGAPYEQYF
TGTGCCAGCAGTTTTCTTTCGGAAGGTAGCGGGGCACCCTACGAGCAGTACTTC
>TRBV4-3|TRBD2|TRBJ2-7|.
CASSQIAGEVGEQYF
TGCGCCAGCAGCCAGATAGCGGGAGAAGTAGGAGAGCAGTACTTC
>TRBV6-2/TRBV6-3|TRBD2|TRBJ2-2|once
CASSRGLAGGDTGELFF
TGTGCCAGCAGCCGGGGACTAGCGGGAGGAGACACCGGGGAGCTGTTTTTT
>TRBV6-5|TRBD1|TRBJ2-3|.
CASRTGQATDTQYF
TGTGCCAGCAGAACGGGACAGGCCACAGATACGCAGTATTTT
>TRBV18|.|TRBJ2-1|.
CASSPNNGGLNEQFF
TGTGCCAGCTCACCGAACAATGGGGGCCTTAATGAGCAGTTCTTC
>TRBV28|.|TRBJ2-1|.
CASIAAGRHNEQFF
TGTGCCAGCATAGCGGCAGGGAGGCACAATGAGCAGTTCTTC
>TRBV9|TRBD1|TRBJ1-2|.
CASSARDRETYGYTF
TGTGCCAGCAGCGCTCGGGACAGAGAGACCTATGGCTACACCTTC
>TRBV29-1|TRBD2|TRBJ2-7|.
CSVETSGSYEQYF
TGCAGCGTTGAAACTAGCGGCTCCTACGAGCAGTACTTC
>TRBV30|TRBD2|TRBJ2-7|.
CAWRPSGASYEQYF
TGTGCCTGGAGGCCTAGCGGGGCCTCCTACGAGCAGTACTTC
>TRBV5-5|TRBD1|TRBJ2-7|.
CASSFSPGTGSYEQYF
TGTGCCAGCAGCTTTTCGCCGGGGACAGGATCCTACGAGCAGTACTTC
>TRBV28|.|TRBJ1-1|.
CASSLARLNTEAFF
TGTGCCAGCAGTTTAGCCAGACTAAACACTGAAGCTTTCTTT
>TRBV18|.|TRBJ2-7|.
CASSPGGYEQYF
TGTGCCAGCTCACCGGGGGGTTACGAGCAGTACTTC
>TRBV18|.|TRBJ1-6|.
CASSVGRDSPLHF
TGTGCCAGCTCCGTAGGGAGAGATTCACCCCTCCACTTT
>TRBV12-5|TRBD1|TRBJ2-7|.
CASGLTDRGVCPYEQYF
TGTGCTAGTGGTTTGACCGACAGGGGCGTTTGCCCCTACGAGCAGTACTTC
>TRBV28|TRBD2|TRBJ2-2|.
CASSSSGRALSTGELFF
TGTGCCAGCAGTTCTAGCGGGAGGGCCCTCAGCACCGGGGAGCTGTTTTTT
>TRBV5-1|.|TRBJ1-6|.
CASSLAEEGPYNSPLHF
TGCGCCAGCAGCTTGGCCGAGGAGGGGCCCTATAATTCACCCCTCCACTTT
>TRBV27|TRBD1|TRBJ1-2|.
CASRPLTGGAGGYTF
TGTGCCAGCAGACCACTCACAGGGGGCGCCGGAGGCTACACCTTC
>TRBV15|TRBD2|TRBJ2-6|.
CATSRGGLAGIGVLTF
TGTGCCACCAGCAGAGGGGGACTAGCGGGAATCGGCGTCCTGACTTTC
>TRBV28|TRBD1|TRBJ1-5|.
CASSLWASGTGEQPQHF
TGTGCCAGCAGTTTATGGGCTAGCGGGACAGGGGAACAGCCCCAGCATTTT
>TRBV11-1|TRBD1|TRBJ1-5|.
CASSTTGGQPQHF
TGTGCCAGCAGTACGACAGGGGGACAGCCCCAGCATTTT
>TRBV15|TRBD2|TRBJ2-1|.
CATSKDSGSPQTYNEQFF
TGTGCCACCAGCAAAGATAGCGGGAGTCCCCAGACCTACAATGAGCAGTTCTTC
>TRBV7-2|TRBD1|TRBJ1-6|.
CASSLAGQGVSSPLHF
TGTGCCAGCAGCTTAGCCGGACAGGGTGTTTCTTCACCCCTCCACTTT
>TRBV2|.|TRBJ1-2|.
CASSVLLQGGYGYTF
TGTGCCAGCAGTGTTTTACTACAGGGCGGATATGGCTACACCTTC
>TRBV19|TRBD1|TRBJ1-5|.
CASSISPFTGGAATDSNQPQHF
TGTGCCAGTAGTATATCCCCCTTTACAGGGGGCGCCGCCACAGATAGCAATCAGCCCCAGCATTTT
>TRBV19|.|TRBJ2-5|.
CASSLLARETQYF
TGTGCCAGTAGTCTCCTAGCGCGAGAGACCCAGTACTTC
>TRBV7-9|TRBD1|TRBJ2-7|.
CASSNSGTGGFYEQYF
TGTGCCAGCAGCAATTCCGGGACAGGGGGCTTCTACGAGCAGTACTTC
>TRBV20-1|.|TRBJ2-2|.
CSASRWGETGELFF
TGCAGTGCTAGTCGTTGGGGGGAGACCGGGGAGCTGTTTTTT
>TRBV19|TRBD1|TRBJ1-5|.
CASSITGGIDQPQHF
TGTGCCAGTAGTATCACAGGGGGCATCGATCAGCCCCAGCATTTT
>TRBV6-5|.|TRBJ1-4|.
CASTDTSTNEKLFF
TGTGCCAGCACGGACACCTCAACTAATGAAAAACTGTTTTTT
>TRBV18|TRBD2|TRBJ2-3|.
CASSPLAGVGTDTQYF
TGTGCCAGCTCACCTCTCGCGGGAGTGGGAACAGATACGCAGTATTTT
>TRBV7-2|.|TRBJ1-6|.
CASSSSNSPLHF
TGTGCCAGCAGCTCATCAAATTCACCCCTCCACTTT
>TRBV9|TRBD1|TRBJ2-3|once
CASSAGGINRGRADTQYF
TGTGCCAGCAGCGCTGGGGGGATCAACAGGGGGCGCGCAGATACGCAGTATTTT
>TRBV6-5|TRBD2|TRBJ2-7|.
CASSRLAAYEQYF
TGTGCCAGCAGTCGACTAGCGGCTTACGAGCAGTACTTC
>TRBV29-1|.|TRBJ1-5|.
CSVSMGGARPQHF
TGCAGCGTTTCCATGGGAGGGGCAAGGCCCCAGCATTTT
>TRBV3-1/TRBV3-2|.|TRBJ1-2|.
CASSQVIFGLGYTF
TGTGCCAGCAGCCAAGTTATTTTCGGGTTGGGCTACACCTTC
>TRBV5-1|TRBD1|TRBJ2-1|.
CASSLEDRGQNEQFF
TGCGCCAGCAGCTTGGAAGACAGGGGGCAAAATGAGCAGTTCTTC
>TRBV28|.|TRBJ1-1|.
CASSFRGALNTEAFF
TGTGCCAGCAGTTTCAGGGGAGCCTTGAACACTGAAGCTTTCTTT
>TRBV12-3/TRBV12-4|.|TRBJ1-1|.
CASSFDSRAEAFF
TGTGCCAGCAGTTTTGACTCTCGGGCTGAAGCTTTCTTT
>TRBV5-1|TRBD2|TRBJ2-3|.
CASSLTSGIEGDTQYF
TGCGCCAGCAGCTTGACTAGCGGGATCGAAGGAGATACGCAGTATTTT
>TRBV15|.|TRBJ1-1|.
CATSRDLGADTEAFF
TGTGCCACCAGCAGAGATCTGGGGGCCGACACTGAAGCTTTCTTT